The 26 T cell receptor beta chains in this list originate from one sample, sequenced in a study of cytomegalovirus exposure and HLA in healthy donors. The study ran its PCR with 60 Vbeta and 13 Jbeta primers. Measured with immunoSEQ multiplex PCR; TCRdb has only the in-frame clones, and not every one. This table has 150,000 to 200,000 clones, 84% appearing once. The sample taken for sequencing was PBMCs. The receptors here all came from a man aged 25 to 40 in good health and CMV-seronegative.

The rearrangement links TRBV4-1 to TRBJ2-7; the match to TRBD1 covers 7 bases. Trimming removed 4 bases from V and 1 base from J; junction bases left unmatched: 10. Germline CDR1 reads MGHRA; CDR2 reads YSYEKL. The CDR3 extends over 16 amino acids. CDR3 coding DNA: TGCGCCAGCAGCCTCATGACCGGGACAGCTTCCTACGAGCAGTACTTC. Amino acids: CASSLMTGTASYEQYF.

The rearrangement joins TRBV11-2 to TRBJ1-1; no reliable D call. V was shortened by 2 bases and J by 0 bases, with 4 bases between the two germline ends. The germline V gene has CDR1 SGHAT and CDR2 FQNNGV. The CDR3 totals 13 residues. The CDR3 region is CASSLKLNTEAFF. The CDR3 nucleotides are TGTGCCAGCAGCTTAAAGCTGAACACTGAAGCTTTCTTT. The variable domain in full, with the rest retrieved from reference TRBV11-2 and TRBJ1-1, is EAGVAQSPRYKIIEKRQSVAFWCNPISGHATLYWYQQILGQGPKLLIQFQNNGVVDDSQLPKDRFSAERLKGVDSTLKIQPAKLEDSAVYLCASSLKLNTEAFFGQGTRLTVV.

This sequence joins TRBV18 and TRBJ2-7; 11 nucleotides align to TRBD1. Germline CDR1 is KGHSH and CDR2 is LQKENI. CDR3 length: 17 amino acids. V lost 1 base and J lost 5; bases outside the gene matches: 10. As DNA, the CDR3 is TGTGCCAGCTCACCACTGTCTCTGAGGACAGGGGGCCACGAGCAGTACTTC. Its protein is CASSPLSLRTGGHEQYF.

The chain recombines TRBV27 with TRBJ2-1; 7 bases agree with TRBD2. V was clipped by 5 bases and J by 2 bases; unmatched bases: 9. CDR1 and CDR2 from the germline V gene are MNHEY and SMNVEV (reference sequence). There are 16 residues in the CDR3. In DNA, the CDR3 is TGTGCCAGCAGTCCTCAGACTAGCCCGGCCTACAATGAGCAGTTCTTC. Translating gives CASSPQTSPAYNEQFF.

The gene calls are TRBV6-5 and TRBJ1-2; D not resolved. V gave up 8 bases and J gave up 6 bases, with 19 bases separating them. The CDR3 contains 14 residues. The germline V gene has CDR1 MNHEY and CDR2 SVGAGI. The CDR3 nucleotides read TGTGCCAGCCTCAAGGGAGGCCGCGGCAATGGCTACACCTTC. Its translation is CASLKGGRGNGYTF.

This clone showed up just a few times. The genes are TRBV15 and TRBJ2-7, with 13 bases lining up with TRBD2. CDR3 size: 17 residues. V shed 0 bases, J shed 3 bases, and the junction held 5 bases outside the gene matches. CDR1 LNHNV and CDR2 YYDKDF come from the germline V gene (reference sequence). In DNA, the CDR3 is TGTGCCACCAGCAGAGATCTGGGACTAGCGGGGCTCTACGAGCAGTACTTC. This codes for CATSRDLGLAGLYEQYF.

CDR3 nucleotide sequence: TGTGCCAGCAGCCTTGGACAGAGCTATGGCTACACCTTC. This encodes CASSLGQSYGYTF. The gene calls are TRBV6-5 and TRBJ1-2; a possible D gene is TRBD1 (6 bases). This CDR3 has 13 amino acids. V was pared by 6 bases and J by 4 bases, with 12 bases between. The V gene's germline CDR1 is MNHEY and CDR2 SVGAGI.

The chain carries TRBV7-3 and TRBJ2-2, with D possibly TRBD2 on 5 matching bases. Germline CDR1 is SGHTA and CDR2 is FQGTGA. The ends were cut back, 1 base at V and 4 bases at J, with 13 bases in the middle. The CDR3 consists of 16 residues. The chain's CDR3 is CASSLIGGLITGELFF. The CDR3 DNA follows: TGTGCCAGCAGCTTAATCGGCGGACTTATCACCGGGGAGCTGTTTTTT.

This chain connects TRBV7-3 to TRBJ2-1, with 8 bases matching TRBD2. CDR3 length equals 12 residues. Germline CDR1 SGHTA, CDR2 FQGTGA. Trimming at V came to 5 bases and at J to 15 bases, leaving 9 bases not matched to a gene. The CDR3 loop reads CASSPTSGDPFF. CDR3 nucleotides: TGTGCCAGCAGCCCTACTAGCGGTGACCCGTTCTTC.

V is TRBV4-1 and J is TRBJ2-3, with unresolved D. CDR1 is MGHRA and CDR2 is YSYEKL in the germline V gene. The V end was cut by 0 bases, the J end by 2 bases, with 12 bases between. The CDR3 covers 16 residues. The CDR3 reads CASSQERSGLTDTQYF. The CDR3, as DNA: TGCGCCAGCAGCCAAGAACGGTCTGGTCTCACAGATACGCAGTATTTT.

The genes are TRBV5-5 and TRBJ2-7, with 10 nucleotides matching TRBD2. Germline V CDR1 and CDR2: SGHKS, YYEKEE (reference sequence). Trimming removed 0 bases from V and 3 bases from J; junction bases left unmatched: 15. The CDR3 totals 19 residues. The CDR3 loop is CASSLGSSGSKHLFYEQYF. In DNA, the CDR3 is TGTGCCAGCAGCTTGGGGTCTAGCGGGAGCAAGCACTTATTCTACGAGCAGTACTTC.

This sequence joins TRBV5-1 and TRBJ1-1, with D perhaps TRBD1 (6 bases). Germline V gives CDR1 SGHRS, CDR2 YFSETQ. CDR3 length: 15 residues. With 4 bases removed from V and 4 bases from J, the gap between germline ends came to 17 bases. The CDR3 spells CASSLQTTGITEAFF. CDR3 DNA: TGCGCCAGCAGCCTACAAACTACAGGGATCACTGAAGCTTTCTTT.

The chain has TRBV6-1 and TRBJ2-2, with D possibly TRBD2 on 5 matching bases. Germline V gene data show CDR1 as MNHNS and CDR2 as SASEGT. The V end was cut by 6 bases, the J end by 9 bases, with 14 bases between. The CDR3 loop spans 13 amino acids. CDR3: CASSPRTSRELFF. The CDR3 nucleotides are TGTGCCAGCAGCCCCAGGACTTCTCGGGAGCTGTTTTTT.

V is TRBV19 and J is TRBJ2-1; TRBD2 aligns across 12 bases. This CDR3 region has 16 residues. Germline CDR1 LNHDA, CDR2 SQIVND (reference sequence). The ends lost 4 bases at V and 5 bases at J; junction bases unmatched: 6. This CDR3 reads CASSTGLAGSHNEQFF. For the CDR3, the DNA is TGTGCCAGTAGTACCGGACTAGCGGGATCCCACAATGAGCAGTTCTTC.

The rearrangement joins TRBV25-1 to TRBJ2-5, with 8 bases aligning to TRBD2. CDR3 length: 15 amino acids. V shed 7 bases and J 2 bases; nucleotides not matched to a gene: 9. The germline gives CDR1 MGHDK, CDR2 SYGVNS. Here the CDR3 reads CASTAGGVGQETQYF. CDR3 nucleotide sequence: TGTGCCAGCACCGCCGGGGGGGTGGGGCAAGAGACCCAGTACTTC.

J is TRBJ1-5 and V is TRBV6-1; 8 nucleotides line up with TRBD1. V dropped 6 bases and J dropped 0; count of bases not matched to a gene: 1. CDR1 is MNHNS and CDR2 is SASEGT in the germline V gene. The CDR3 has 14 amino acids. In DNA, the CDR3 is TGTGCCAGCAGAGGACAGGGTAGCAATCAGCCCCAGCATTTT. Its protein product is CASRGQGSNQPQHF.

The chain links TRBV7-2 to TRBJ1-5; D perhaps matches TRBD1 (6 bases). Germline loops: CDR1 SGHTA, CDR2 FQGNSA. This CDR3 is built from 16 residues. Trimming cost V 2 bases and J 7 bases, with 18 bases left between them. The CDR3 protein is CASSLNGRGSNQPQHF. The DNA for the CDR3 is TGTGCCAGCAGCTTAAACGGCAGGGGAAGTAACCAGCCCCAGCATTTT.

This sequence joins TRBV7-8 and TRBJ2-3; the match to TRBD2 covers 11 bases. The germline gives CDR1 SGHVS, CDR2 FQNEAQ. The CDR3 is 16 residues long. V was pared by 4 bases and J by 5 bases, with 8 bases of the junction left unmatched. The CDR3 here is CASSSPLAGVLDTQYF. DNA of the CDR3: TGTGCCAGCAGCTCGCCACTAGCGGGGGTTTTAGATACGCAGTATTTT.

This clone was detected only once. The chain couples TRBV28 to TRBJ1-1, with D uncertain. Germline values: CDR1 MDHEN, CDR2 SYDVKM. Trimming stripped 2 bases from V and 1 base from J, with 8 bases between. The CDR3 runs 14 residues. The CDR3 is CASSLVQSNTEAFF. The CDR3 DNA follows: TGTGCCAGCAGTTTAGTACAGTCGAACACTGAAGCTTTCTTT.

This clone was seen more than once but under ten times. This chain links TRBV29-1 with TRBJ2-5; 7 positions match TRBD2. The CDR3 sequence is 13 residues long. Losses at the gene ends were 7 bases for V and 1 base for J; bases not matched to a gene: 6. CDR1 SQVTM and CDR2 ANQGSEA come from the germline V gene. The CDR3 reads CSALLALQETQYF. CDR3 DNA: TGCAGCGCCTTACTAGCGCTCCAAGAGACCCAGTACTTC.

The chain employs TRBV19 and TRBJ2-3, with no clear D. V was cut by 3 bases and J by 0 bases, with 10 bases left in between. CDR1 LNHDA and CDR2 SQIVND come from the germline V gene (reference sequence). This CDR3 region has 15 residues. The CDR3 nucleotides read TGTGCCAGTAGTATCCAGATCTCAAGCACAGATACGCAGTATTTT. Its translation is CASSIQISSTDTQYF. Looking up the rest from reference TRBV19 and TRBJ2-3 gives the full variable domain: DGGITQSPKYLFRKEGQNVTLSCEQNLNHDAMYWYRQDPGQGLRLIYYSQIVNDFQKGDIAEGYSVSREKKESFPLTVTSAQKNPTAFYLCASSIQISSTDTQYFGPGTRLTVL.

The CDR3 spells CASSAERTRPDTQYF. The CDR3 bases are TGTGCCAGCAGCGCCGAGCGGACTAGACCAGATACGCAGTATTTT. V usage is TRBV11-3 and J usage is TRBJ2-3; 7 bases agree with TRBD2. With V trimmed by 5 bases and J by 4 bases, 9 bases remained unmatched. In germline, CDR1 is SGHNT, CDR2 YENEEA. The CDR3 is made up of 15 amino acids.

This clone was recorded a few times. The chain links TRBV4-1 to TRBJ2-1, with 12 bases lining up with TRBD2. V lost 0 bases, J lost 0 bases, and 6 bases stayed unmatched. In germline, CDR1 is MGHRA, CDR2 YSYEKL. The CDR3 consists of 19 residues. CDR3 bases: TGCGCCAGCAGCCAAGAGAAGCCGGGACTAGCGGGCTCCTACAATGAGCAGTTCTTC. It codes for CASSQEKPGLAGSYNEQFF.

This chain joins TRBV5-4 and TRBJ2-7; 10 bases line up with TRBD2. The CDR3 length is 15 residues. Germline values: CDR1 SGHNT, CDR2 YYREEE (reference sequence). Trimming removed 0 bases from V and 4 bases from J; junction bases left unmatched: 4. This chain's CDR3 is CASSLVLAGPYEQYF. The CDR3 nucleotides are TGTGCCAGCAGCTTGGTACTAGCGGGGCCGTACGAGCAGTACTTC.

The chain employs TRBV5-6 and TRBJ2-3, with a tentative D call TRBD2 (5 bases). The CDR3 covers 14 residues. V shed 2 bases and J shed 0 bases, with 7 bases lying between them. The germline CDR1 and CDR2 sequences are SGHDT and YYEEEE. As DNA, the CDR3 is TGTGCCAGCAGCTTAGCGGCAAGCACAGATACGCAGTATTTT. Translating gives CASSLAASTDTQYF.

V gene TRBV7-8 combines with J gene TRBJ2-7; a weak D match, TRBD1 (6 bases). CDR1 and CDR2 (germline): SGHVS, FQNEAQ. The length of the CDR3 is 13 residues. V lost 5 bases and J 3 bases, leaving 11 bases between the germline ends. The CDR3 loop reads CASSLDRIYEQYF. The CDR3 nucleotides are TGTGCCAGCAGCCTAGACAGGATCTACGAGCAGTACTTC.